The next 27 T cell receptor beta chains were all read from a single sample in a study of cytomegalovirus exposure and HLA in healthy donors. Primers for the PCR totalled 60 Vbeta and 13 Jbeta. Sequenced by immunoSEQ multiplex PCR; TCRdb stores in-frame clones only, minus some. The sample consists of fewer than 200,000 clones, 80% of them appearing once. The source material was PBMCs. The receptors were gathered from a boy younger than 18 in good health and CMV-seronegative.

The rearrangement joins TRBV7-2 to TRBJ1-3; weak D call: TRBD1 (5 bases). The CDR3 totals 15 residues. The germline CDR1 and CDR2 sequences are SGHTA and FQGNSA. Between the trimmed V and J ends, which lost 3 bases and 0 bases, there was a span of 9 bases. For the CDR3, the DNA is TGTGCCAGCAGCTTTGTCGACAGCTCTGGAAACACCATATATTTT. It specifies CASSFVDSSGNTIYF.

This chain connects TRBV6-1 to TRBJ1-4; D might be TRBD1 (6 bases). CDR1 and CDR2 (germline): MNHNS, SASEGT. Trimming cost V 0 bases and J 7 bases, with 12 bases left between them. CDR3 length: 15 amino acids. The CDR3 sequence is CASSEALGGGEKLFF. CDR3 DNA: TGTGCCAGCAGTGAAGCGTTAGGGGGGGGTGAAAAACTGTTTTTT.

J is TRBJ1-2 and V is TRBV9; TRBD1 matches 7 bases. CDR1 is SGDLS and CDR2 is YYNGEE in the germline V gene. The trim removed 0 bases at V and 8 bases at J, leaving 10 bases unmatched. The CDR3 loop spans 15 amino acids. CDR3 sequence reads: CASSVGDRAGSGYTF. CDR3 bases: TGTGCCAGCAGCGTAGGAGACAGGGCCGGCAGCGGCTACACCTTC.

The chain uses TRBV27 and TRBJ1-1, with 9 positions matching TRBD1. V trimming: 5 bases; J trimming: 3 bases; junction bases outside the gene matches: 7. CDR1 is MNHEY, CDR2 SMNVEV, per germline (reference sequence). This CDR3 contains 15 residues. The CDR3 DNA follows: TGTGCCAGCAGTCTAACGGGACAGGGATACACTGAAGCTTTCTTT. Translating gives CASSLTGQGYTEAFF.

As concerns this clone: One junction end does not reproduce the germline sequence, and a read error may be involved. V is TRBV7-7 and J is TRBJ2-1; 12 nucleotides align to TRBD2. The length of the CDR3 is 15 residues. CDR1 is SSHAT and CDR2 is FNYEAQ in the germline V gene (reference sequence). CDR3 nucleotide sequence: TGTGCTAGCAGCTCCCCTAGCGGGAGGGGGAATGAGCAGTTCTTC. Residues: CASSSPSGRGNEQFF.

V and J are TRBV15 and TRBJ1-1; the D gene is possibly TRBD1 (6 bases). V dropped 5 bases and J dropped 7 bases, with 14 bases sitting between them. This CDR3 contains 13 residues. Germline V gene lookup returns CDR1 LNHNV and CDR2 YYDKDF (reference sequence). This chain's CDR3 is CATSPQGSGEAFF. In nucleotides, the CDR3 is TGTGCCACCAGCCCACAGGGTTCGGGTGAAGCTTTCTTT.

The chain is built from TRBV29-1 and TRBJ1-1, with D possibly TRBD1 on 5 matching bases. V was trimmed by 5 bases and J by 0 bases, leaving 10 bases between them. The CDR3 has 13 residues. CDR1 is SQVTM, CDR2 ANQGSEA, per germline. CDR3 bases: TGCAGCGTTCTGGACACCATGAACACTGAAGCTTTCTTT. Its translation: CSVLDTMNTEAFF.

This clone was seen more than once but under ten times. The chain uses TRBV7-9 and TRBJ2-7, with TRBD2 matching over 10 bases. The length of the CDR3 is 15 residues. Germline CDR1 is SEHNR and CDR2 is FQNEAQ (reference sequence). Trimming removed 5 bases from V and 6 bases from J; junction bases left unmatched: 10. This CDR3 is CASSPSGGVYREQYF. CDR3 nucleotides: TGTGCCAGCAGCCCCAGCGGGGGGGTCTATCGCGAGCAGTACTTC.

In this sample, this clone turned up a few times. One junction end does not reproduce the germline sequence, and a read error may be involved. The chain couples TRBV7-9 to TRBJ2-1, with 12 nucleotides matching TRBD2. Germline V lookup: CDR1 SEHNR, CDR2 FQNEAQ (reference sequence). This CDR3 is built from 17 residues. Written as DNA, the CDR3 is TGTTCCAGCAGCCCTCGGACTAGCGGGAAGTCCTACAATGAGCAGTTCTTC. This translates into CSSSPRTSGKSYNEQFF.

The rearrangement links TRBV30 to TRBJ1-2; no clear D. Germline V gives CDR1 GTSNPN, CDR2 SVGIG (reference sequence). V was pared by 4 bases and J by 4 bases, with 13 bases between. The CDR3 runs to 13 residues. The CDR3 is CAWKGPSGYGYTF. CDR3 coding DNA: TGTGCCTGGAAAGGCCCCAGCGGCTATGGCTACACCTTC.

This clone was seen once. This chain connects TRBV7-3 to TRBJ2-1, with D possibly TRBD1 on 6 matching bases. Trimming took off 6 bases at V and 8 bases at J, with 17 bases between the two ends. Looked up from germline, CDR1 is SGHTA and CDR2 is FQGTGA. The length of the CDR3 is 14 residues. The CDR3, as DNA: TGTGCCAGCAGTTTGGGACACCAGGGTTATGAGCAGTTCTTC. This codes for CASSLGHQGYEQFF.

In its sample, this clone was seen a few times. The chain uses TRBV28 and TRBJ2-6, with D perhaps TRBD1 (6 bases). This CDR3 comprises 18 residues. Germline-derived CDR1 and CDR2 are MDHEN and SYDVKM. V was clipped by 7 bases and J by 0 bases, with 19 bases between them. CDR3 residues: CASTFRTALNSGANVLTF. The CDR3 DNA reads as TGTGCCAGCACCTTCCGGACAGCGCTTAACTCTGGGGCCAACGTCCTGACTTTC.

This chain connects TRBV7-9 to TRBJ1-1, with TRBD1 as a possible D gene (6 bases). CDR1 and CDR2 from the germline V gene are SEHNR and FQNEAQ (reference sequence). The CDR3 totals 15 residues. The V end was cut by 7 bases, the J end by 2 bases, with 17 bases between. The CDR3 spells CASIRGGARNTEAFF. CDR3 DNA: TGTGCCAGCATACGAGGGGGGGCACGAAACACTGAAGCTTTCTTT.

The rearrangement uses TRBV25-1 and TRBJ1-1, with a weak D call TRBD1 (6 bases). V was trimmed by 5 bases and J by 0 bases, leaving 19 bases between them. The CDR3 contains 17 residues. Germline V lookup: CDR1 MGHDK, CDR2 SYGVNS. The CDR3: CASSYGFDRHMNTEAFF. The CDR3 DNA sequence: TGTGCCAGCAGTTACGGGTTCGACAGGCACATGAACACTGAAGCTTTCTTT.

The rearrangement uses TRBV6-1 and TRBJ2-7; 14 nucleotides match TRBD2. J lost 2 bases, V lost 6 bases, and 3 bases had no gene match. The CDR3 loop spans 15 amino acids. From germline, CDR1 is MNHNS and CDR2 SASEGT. The CDR3 sequence is CASRTSGGAPYEQYF. The CDR3 coding sequence is TGTGCCAGCAGGACTAGCGGGGGGGCACCCTACGAGCAGTACTTC.

The rearrangement links TRBV9 to TRBJ1-4; no definite D call. The CDR3 contains 14 residues. The germline V and J ends were trimmed by 0 bases and 2 bases, with 5 bases remaining between them. The germline CDR1 and CDR2 sequences are SGDLS and YYNGEE. The CDR3 DNA reads as TGTGCCAGCAGCGTAGAAGCGACTAATGAAAAACTGTTTTTT. Translation: CASSVEATNEKLFF.

The J gene is TRBJ2-5, the V gene TRBV4-2, with 13 positions matching TRBD2. CDR3 length: 19 amino acids. The V segment lost 3 bases and the J segment 4 bases; nucleotides outside the gene matches: 14. Germline assignment: CDR1 LGHNA and CDR2 YNFKEQ. The CDR3 nucleotides are TGTGCCAGCAGCCATTCCCTACTAGCGGGGGGGCCGCACGGAGAGACCCAGTACTTC. Its protein product is CASSHSLLAGGPHGETQYF.

V and J are TRBV7-9 and TRBJ2-2, with D unclear. The CDR3 has 17 residues. From germline, CDR1 is SEHNR and CDR2 FQNEAQ (reference sequence). Trimming pared 3 bases from V and 0 bases from J, leaving 14 bases between. CDR3 loop: CASSFPQTTPNTGELFF. The CDR3 DNA is TGTGCCAGCAGCTTTCCCCAAACTACCCCGAACACCGGGGAGCTGTTTTTT. Complete variable domain (other parts from reference TRBV7-9 and TRBJ2-2): DTGVSQNPRHKITKRGQNVTFRCDPISEHNRLYWYRQTLGQGPEFLTYFQNEAQLEKSRLLSDRFSAERPKGSFSTLEIQRTEQGDSAMYLCASSFPQTTPNTGELFFGEGSRLTVL.

This chain connects TRBV19 to TRBJ1-2; D possibly corresponds to TRBD1 (6 bases). Looked up from germline, CDR1 is LNHDA and CDR2 is SQIVND (reference sequence). This CDR3 region has 13 residues. V was pared by 5 bases and J by 4 bases, with 11 bases between. In DNA, the CDR3 is TGTGCCAGTAGTCAAAGACAGGCCTATGGCTACACCTTC. Its translation: CASSQRQAYGYTF.

This chain links TRBV6-1 with TRBJ2-2, with 11 bases aligning to TRBD2. The germline gives CDR1 MNHNS, CDR2 SASEGT. This CDR3 contains 14 residues. Trimming removed 6 bases from V and 11 bases from J; junction bases left unmatched: 8. CDR3 DNA: TGTGCCAGCAGGAGGATAGCGGGGGGGCTAGAGCTGTTTTTT. Amino acids: CASRRIAGGLELFF.

The count of this clone is one. The chain combines TRBV5-1 with TRBJ1-2; the match to TRBD1 covers 7 bases. Germline V lookup: CDR1 SGHRS, CDR2 YFSETQ. Trimming at V came to 3 bases and at J to 8 bases, leaving 7 bases not matched to a gene. The CDR3 contains 13 residues. CDR3 in amino acids: CASSSGQDRGYTF. The CDR3 bases are TGCGCCAGCAGCTCCGGACAGGACCGCGGCTACACCTTC.

The V call is TRBV10-3, the J call TRBJ2-2, with 8 bases matching TRBD1. Germline V gene sequence: CDR1 ENHRY, CDR2 SYGVKD. The CDR3 totals 15 residues. V dropped 4 bases and J dropped 3; count of bases not matched to a gene: 4. CDR3 amino acids: CAISGQGTDTGELFF. The CDR3 DNA reads TGTGCCATCAGTGGACAGGGGACCGACACCGGGGAGCTGTTTTTT.

This chain links TRBV19 with TRBJ2-7, with 7 bases matching TRBD2. The CDR3 extends over 15 amino acids. J was trimmed by 7 bases and V by 3 bases; bases with no gene match: 12. Looked up from germline, CDR1 is LNHDA and CDR2 is SQIVND (reference sequence). CDR3: CASSMAYSGTFEQYF. The CDR3 nucleotides are TGTGCCAGTAGTATGGCTTACAGCGGGACGTTTGAGCAGTACTTC.

V and J are TRBV12-2 and TRBJ1-4; TRBD1, as called in the table, went unchecked against the DNA. TRBV12-2 is reported as a pseudogene. The CDR3 is 17 residues long. In DNA form, the CDR3 reads TGTGCAAGTCGCTTAATAGACGACAGAACAACTAATGAAAAACTGTTTTTT. Translation gives CASRLIDDRTTNEKLFF.

The genes are TRBV5-6 and TRBJ1-1, with TRBD1 as a possible D gene (5 bases). Germline V gene sequence: CDR1 SGHDT, CDR2 YYEEEE. This CDR3 comprises 16 residues. V was clipped by 0 bases and J by 0 bases, with 12 bases between them. The CDR3 loop reads CASSLGPPRVNTEAFF. The DNA for the CDR3 is TGTGCCAGCAGCTTGGGGCCCCCCAGGGTGAACACTGAAGCTTTCTTT.

Here the CDR3 reads CASRAGYQYEQYF. CDR3 bases: TGCGCCAGCAGAGCGGGTTATCAGTACGAGCAGTACTTC. This sequence joins TRBV5-1 and TRBJ2-7, with D tentatively TRBD2 (6 bases). The CDR3 loop spans 13 amino acids. Germline V gives CDR1 SGHRS, CDR2 YFSETQ. Trimming stripped 5 bases from V and 4 bases from J, with 13 bases between.

The V and J genes are TRBV19 and TRBJ1-5, with D possibly TRBD1 on 5 matching bases. Germline V lookup: CDR1 LNHDA, CDR2 SQIVND (reference sequence). The V and J ends lost 0 bases and 3 bases respectively, with 12 bases between them. The CDR3 runs 16 residues. The CDR3 loop reads CASSIDGGGFNQPQHF. The CDR3 region has the DNA TGTGCCAGTAGTATAGACGGGGGGGGGTTCAATCAGCCCCAGCATTTT.